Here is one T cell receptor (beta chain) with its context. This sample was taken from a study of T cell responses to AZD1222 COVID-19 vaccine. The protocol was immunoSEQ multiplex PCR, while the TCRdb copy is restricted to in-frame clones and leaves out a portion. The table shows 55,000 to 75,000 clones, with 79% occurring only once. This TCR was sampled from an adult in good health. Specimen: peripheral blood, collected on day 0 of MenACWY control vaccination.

The CDR3 spells CASSLVTGTSASNTGELFF. In nucleotides, the CDR3 is TGCGCCAGCAGCCTAGTTACCGGGACTAGCGCTTCGAACACCGGGGAGCTGTTTTTT. The chain links TRBV5-1 to TRBJ2-2, with 10 bases fitting TRBD2. Germline loops: CDR1 SGHRS, CDR2 YFSETQ. The CDR3 length is 19 residues. Trimming cost V 4 bases and J 0 bases; bases outside gene matches: 12.